This entry lists 18 T cell receptor beta chains sequenced from one sample in a study of blood T cell repertoires in COVID-19 (dated by TCRdb to about 2020). Library preparation used the immunoSEQ multiplex PCR assay. TCRdb took over this immuneACCESS table, retaining in-frame rearrangements with V and J assigned. Such tables are incomplete; in checked studies, under half of the missing clones stem from an unresolved V gene, and the remainder is unexplained. The sample profile shows fewer than 150,000 clones; around 76% of them were found once. The ten most abundant clones make up roughly 10% of the sample. The sample taken for sequencing was peripheral blood. Source of these receptors: a human donor in a cohort sampled during active COVID-19.

V and J are TRBV7-2 and TRBJ2-7; 8 bases match TRBD2. This CDR3 is built from 15 residues. From germline, CDR1 is SGHTA and CDR2 FQGNSA. J gave up 2 bases and V 5 bases, and 8 bases lay outside the gene matches. The CDR3 nucleotides are TGTGCCAGCAGCCCTACTAGCGGCCAAACCTACGAGCAGTACTTC. Its translation is CASSPTSGQTYEQYF.

The chain joins TRBV3-1 (or the pseudogene TRBV3-2) to TRBJ1-1; no firm D call. V lost 2 bases and J 0 bases, leaving 7 bases between the germline ends. Germline V gives CDR1 LGHDT, CDR2 YNNKEL (reference sequence). The CDR3 length is 14 residues. CDR3 amino acids: CASSQSELNTEAFF. CDR3 in DNA: TGTGCCAGCAGCCAAAGCGAATTGAACACTGAAGCTTTCTTT.

The sample holds a few counts of this clone. The rearrangement joins TRBV6-6 to TRBJ2-7, with TRBD1 identical over 11 bases. This CDR3 contains 15 residues. Germline V gene lookup returns CDR1 MNHNY and CDR2 SVGAGI (reference sequence). With V trimmed by 5 bases and J by 9 bases, 12 bases remained unmatched. This CDR3 is CASSRPGQGVPGQYF. For the CDR3, the DNA is TGTGCCAGCAGTCGACCGGGACAGGGGGTGCCGGGGCAGTACTTC.

The chain employs TRBV14 and TRBJ2-2; unclear D gene. The CDR3 contains 15 residues. V dropped 2 bases and J dropped 1 base, with 8 bases sitting between them. Germline V gives CDR1 SGHDN, CDR2 FVKESK. CDR3 amino acids: CASSQNTRNTGELFF. The CDR3 DNA is TGTGCCAGCAGCCAAAATACACGGAACACCGGGGAGCTGTTTTTT.

This chain links TRBV15 with TRBJ2-1; D is possibly TRBD1 (6 bases). Deletions cut 7 bases from V and 4 bases from J, with 26 bases between. The germline V gene encodes CDR1 LNHNV and CDR2 YYDKDF (reference sequence). The CDR3 loop spans 18 amino acids. In DNA, the CDR3 is TGTGCCACCACCCACCCCTACAGCACAGGGTCGGAGTACAATGAGCAGTTCTTC. Translation gives CATTHPYSTGSEYNEQFF.

The V gene is TRBV5-4, the J gene TRBJ2-7; 8 bases are a match to TRBD1. Germline V gene lookup returns CDR1 SGHNT and CDR2 YYREEE (reference sequence). The V gene end was trimmed by 4 bases and the J gene end by 3 bases; junction bases not matched to a gene: 6. The CDR3 is made up of 14 amino acids. CDR3 sequence (DNA): TGTGCCAGCAGCATCGGACAGGGAGACTACGAGCAGTACTTC. It yields the protein CASSIGQGDYEQYF. The whole variable domain, remainder taken from reference TRBV5-4 and TRBJ2-7, is ETGVTQSPTHLIKTRGQQVTLRCSSQSGHNTVSWYQQALGQGPQFIFQYYREEENGRGNFPPRFSGLQFPNYSSELNVNALELDDSALYLCASSIGQGDYEQYFGPGTRLTVT.

The genes are TRBV5-4 and TRBJ2-4, with 11 bases fitting TRBD2. Germline trimming cut 5 bases from V and 5 bases from J; bases unmatched to any gene: 6. Germline CDR1 is SGHNT and CDR2 is YYREEE (reference sequence). This CDR3 spans 15 amino acids. The CDR3 bases are TGTGCCAGCAGAATTAGCGGGGGGGCCGAAAACATTCAGTACTTC. Its protein product is CASRISGGAENIQYF.

V gene TRBV6-1 combines with J gene TRBJ1-6, with 10 bases identical to TRBD1. V was pared by 3 bases and J by 11 bases, with 4 bases of the junction left unmatched. Looked up from germline, CDR1 is MNHNS and CDR2 is SASEGT. This CDR3 is built from 14 residues. In DNA, the CDR3 is TGTGCCAGCAGTGACGGACAGGGGGTTACACCCCTCCACTTT. Protein product: CASSDGQGVTPLHF.

This rearrangement joins TRBV28 to TRBJ1-4, with D uncertain. The CDR3 is made up of 17 amino acids. Between the trimmed V and J ends, which lost 3 bases and 0 bases, there was a span of 14 bases. CDR1 and CDR2 (germline): MDHEN, SYDVKM. CDR3 sequence (DNA): TGTGCCAGCAGTTTTTTTGACCTAGTCCCAACTAATGAAAAACTGTTTTTT. This encodes CASSFFDLVPTNEKLFF. The variable domain in full, completed from reference TRBV28 and TRBJ1-4, reads DVKVTQSSRYLVKRTGEKVFLECVQDMDHENMFWYRQDPGLGLRLIYFSYDVKMKEKGDIPEGYSVSREKKERFSLILESASTNQTSMYLCASSFFDLVPTNEKLFFGSGTQLSVL.

V is TRBV27 and J is TRBJ2-7, with TRBD2 matching 11 bases. With V trimmed by 3 bases and J by 1 base, 5 bases remained unmatched. Germline assignment: CDR1 MNHEY and CDR2 SMNVEV (reference sequence). There are 16 residues in the CDR3. CDR3 bases: TGTGCCAGCAGTTTGGCTAGCGGGGGGCTTTCCTACGAGCAGTACTTC. It encodes CASSLASGGLSYEQYF.

The chain combines TRBV11-2 with TRBJ2-1, with TRBD1 as a possible D gene (5 bases). The CDR3 consists of 15 residues. Trimming removed 0 bases from V and 3 bases from J, with 9 bases in between. From germline, CDR1 is SGHAT and CDR2 FQNNGV. The DNA of the CDR3 is TGTGCCAGCAGCTTAGACCCGGACATCTACAATGAGCAGTTCTTC. It translates to CASSLDPDIYNEQFF.

In this sample, this clone turned up a few times. DNA for the CDR3: TGTGCCAGCAGCCATAAACCTAGCGGGGGTTCTTACGAGCAGTACTTC. It translates to CASSHKPSGGSYEQYF. The rearrangement joins TRBV27 to TRBJ2-7; 10 bases agree with TRBD2. Germline CDR1 is MNHEY and CDR2 is SMNVEV (reference sequence). J lost 4 bases, V lost 6 bases, and 12 bases had no gene match. The CDR3 runs to 16 residues.

The V and J genes are TRBV28 and TRBJ2-7, with D maybe TRBD1 (5 bases). Germline CDR1 reads MDHEN; CDR2 reads SYDVKM. Trimming took off 4 bases at V and 7 bases at J, with 17 bases between the two ends. The CDR3 contains 14 residues. CDR3 coding DNA: TGTGCCAGCAGTTCCTCAGGGATTGTACGGGAGCAGTACTTC. This gives the protein CASSSSGIVREQYF.

This rearrangement joins TRBV5-1 to TRBJ1-2; the match to TRBD1 covers 9 bases. This CDR3 has 13 amino acids. Germline loops: CDR1 SGHRS, CDR2 YFSETQ. The ends lost 4 bases at V and 6 bases at J; junction bases unmatched: 4. CDR3 loop: CASSGTGRDGYTF. CDR3 coding DNA: TGCGCCAGCAGCGGGACAGGGAGGGATGGCTACACCTTC. The complete variable domain, with remaining parts taken from reference TRBV5-1 and TRBJ1-2, reads KAGVTQTPRYLIKTRGQQVTLSCSPISGHRSVSWYQQTPGQGLQFLFEYFSETQRNKGNFPGRFSGRQFSNSRSEMNVSTLELGDSALYLCASSGTGRDGYTFGSGTRLTVV.

This sequence joins TRBV6-5 and TRBJ2-7; 7 bases line up with TRBD1. The germline V gene has CDR1 MNHEY and CDR2 SVGAGI. V lost 8 bases and J lost 4; bases outside the gene matches: 8. This CDR3 region has 13 residues. The chain's CDR3 is CASGPGQRYEQYF. Here the CDR3 DNA reads TGTGCCAGCGGACCGGGACAGAGGTACGAGCAGTACTTC.

The V gene is TRBV19, the J gene TRBJ1-1; no reliable D call. The germline V and J ends were trimmed by 1 base and 4 bases, with 22 bases remaining between them. The CDR3 sequence is 18 residues long. Germline V gives CDR1 LNHDA, CDR2 SQIVND (reference sequence). In DNA, the CDR3 is TGTGCCAGTAGTATAGGGTGGAGGTTTGAGGCCGAACTCACTGAAGCTTTCTTT. It is translated as CASSIGWRFEAELTEAFF.

The chain is built from TRBV5-1 and TRBJ2-7, with 9 bases fitting TRBD2. Per the germline V gene, CDR1 is SGHRS and CDR2 is YFSETQ. V gave up 4 bases and J gave up 0 bases; unmatched junction bases: 5. The CDR3 has 15 residues. The CDR3 loop reads CASSPSGGISYEQYF. In nucleotides, the CDR3 is TGCGCCAGCAGCCCCAGCGGGGGGATCTCCTACGAGCAGTACTTC. Full variable domain (rest looked up from reference TRBV5-1 and TRBJ2-7): KAGVTQTPRYLIKTRGQQVTLSCSPISGHRSVSWYQQTPGQGLQFLFEYFSETQRNKGNFPGRFSGRQFSNSRSEMNVSTLELGDSALYLCASSPSGGISYEQYFGPGTRLTVT.

This rearrangement joins TRBV23-1 to TRBJ1-2; 9 bases agree with TRBD1. TRBV23-1 is treated as an ORF (open reading frame) with a function not yet certain. The ends lost 7 bases at V and 2 bases at J; junction bases unmatched: 5. The CDR3 contains 14 residues. The CDR3 loop reads CASKNRGRNYGYTF. The DNA for the CDR3 is TGCGCCAGCAAAAACAGGGGGCGGAACTATGGCTACACCTTC.